This T cell receptor (beta chain) originates from a study of graft-versus-host responses after intestinal transplantation. Study-wide background: Those transplanted obtained multivisceral, liver-intestinal, or isolated intestinal grafts. The whole recipient group had anti-thymocyte globulin induction followed by tacrolimus and steroids for roughly three years. Notes on the study in general: High graft-versus-host to host-versus-graft T cell clonal ratios marked allografts of patients with graft-donor macrochimerism. GvH clones turned up in recipient marrow; some had shown up first in ileum or blood.

Clones were sequenced by immunoSEQ multiplex PCR, and TCRdb holds only the in-frame ones, with some missing. The table lists around 110,000 clones, around 90% of them singletons. This CDR3 contains 14 residues. Looked up from germline, CDR1 is MDHEN and CDR2 is SYDVKM. Trimming took 5 bases from V and 3 from J, leaving 14 bases between them. A note on this clone: Its antigen remains unknown.

The chain joins TRBV28 to TRBJ2-7, with TRBD2 as a possible D gene (6 bases). Sequencing used unstimulated CD4+ T cells sorted from spleen or lymph node cells, obtained before transplant. The receptor was derived from a human donor who was the organ donor for an intestinal transplant. DNA for the CDR3: TGTGCCAGCAGTCTAGGGACTGGTCTCTACGAGCAGTACTTC. Protein sequence: CASSLGTGLYEQYF.